Following are 8 T cell receptor beta chains from one sample sequenced in a study of T-cell reconstitution after alpha-beta-depleted transplantation in children. During its preparation, the TCRbeta library received unique molecular identifiers. TCRdb reprocessed the PCR reads with MiXCR, giving one entry per CDR3 protein. The sample holds roughly 490,000 distinct CDR3 sequences, over 9.5% seen once. This specimen consisted of PBMCs, mostly from graft donor cells, obtained 180 days after TCRalphabeta/CD19-depleted stem cell transplant. The source of these receptors is a female patient between 2 and 10 years old who had a stem cell transplant for aplastic anemia, so the T cells may come from the graft donor.

This clonotype occurred a few times. The chain employs TRBV7-9 and TRBJ2-1, with 7 bases aligning to TRBD2. V was clipped by 5 bases and J by 3 bases; unmatched bases: 10. There are 16 residues in the CDR3. CDR1 is SEHNR, CDR2 FQNEAQ, per germline (reference sequence). CDR3 loop: CASSPRLAHFYNEQFF. CDR3 nucleotides: TGTGCCAGCAGCCCCAGACTAGCACATTTCTACAATGAGCAGTTCTTC. Full variable domain (missing parts from reference TRBV7-9 and TRBJ2-1): DTGVSQNPRHKITKRGQNVTFRCDPISEHNRLYWYRQTLGQGPEFLTYFQNEAQLEKSRLLSDRFSAERPKGSFSTLEIQRTEQGDSAMYLCASSPRLAHFYNEQFFGPGTRLTVL.

This chain uses TRBV20-1 with TRBJ2-7; TRBD1 matches at 8 bases. Germline CDR1 is DFQATT and CDR2 is SNEGSKA (reference sequence). The CDR3 loop spans 15 amino acids. V dropped 6 bases and J dropped 3; count of bases not matched to a gene: 13. This CDR3 is CSANQGTGFGYEQYF. The CDR3 nucleotides are TGCAGTGCGAACCAGGGGACAGGCTTCGGCTACGAGCAGTACTTC.

The chain has TRBV3-1 and TRBJ2-4; 7 bases agree with TRBD2. CDR1 LGHDT and CDR2 YNNKEL come from the germline V gene (reference sequence). The CDR3 consists of 18 residues. Trimming removed 5 bases from V and 2 bases from J; junction bases left unmatched: 15. Here the CDR3 reads CASSSNPRLASTKNIQYF. CDR3 bases: TGTGCCAGCAGCTCCAATCCGAGACTAGCTAGCACCAAAAACATTCAGTACTTC.

This clonotype was recorded a few times. This chain's CDR3 is CSVDAGTSGFYNEQFF. For the CDR3, the DNA is TGCAGCGTCGACGCCGGGACTAGCGGGTTCTACAATGAGCAGTTCTTC. This chain connects TRBV29-1 to TRBJ2-1, with 12 positions matching TRBD2. Germline values: CDR1 SQVTM, CDR2 ANQGSEA. The CDR3 sequence is 16 residues long. J gave up 3 bases and V 6 bases, and 9 bases lay outside the gene matches.

In its sample, this clonotype was seen a few times. The V gene is TRBV21-1, the J gene TRBJ2-3; the DNA was not used to check the table's D call, TRBD2. TRBV21-1 is a pseudogene segment. The CDR3 is made up of 16 amino acids. CDR3 DNA: TGTGCCAGCAGCAAAGCGGGACTAGCGGGAAAGGATACGCAGTATTTT. This translates into CASSKAGLAGKDTQYF.

This clonotype was found a few times. This sequence joins TRBV20-1 and TRBJ2-1, with D maybe TRBD1 (7 bases). The CDR3 consists of 15 residues. Deletions cut 4 bases from V and 10 bases from J, with 23 bases between. In germline, CDR1 is DFQATT, CDR2 SNEGSKA (reference sequence). In nucleotides, the CDR3 is TGCAGTGCTAATCAGGAGGGGGCGGCGCGAGTGGAGCAGTTCTTC. It translates to CSANQEGAARVEQFF.

This clonotype turned up a few times. V gene TRBV28 combines with J gene TRBJ2-7; D tentatively reads TRBD1 or TRBD2 (5 bases each). The germline V gene has CDR1 MDHEN and CDR2 SYDVKM. Trimming removed 7 bases from V and 4 bases from J, with 14 bases in between. This CDR3 is built from 13 residues. The CDR3 nucleotides are TGTGCCAGCACCCCCTCTGGGGGTTACGAGCAGTACTTC. Translated, it gives CASTPSGGYEQYF.

A few counts support this clonotype. The chain couples TRBV21-1 to TRBJ2-1; the table assigns TRBD1, which was not confirmed against the DNA. TRBV21-1 is a pseudogene locus. The CDR3 loop spans 13 amino acids. DNA for the CDR3: TGTGCCAGCAACCAACGGGGGCGGAATGAGCAGTTCTTC. Its protein product is CASNQRGRNEQFF.